A single sample gave rise to the 22 T cell receptor beta chains below, sequenced in a study of CD8+ T cells in alopecia areata. Treatment in this sample: oral pan-JAK inhibitor, 5-10 mg twice daily. Once RNA had been extracted, it was reverse transcribed into cDNA to act as the sequencing template. Some clones are missing from TCRdb's copy, which holds only in-frame ones; the method was immunoSEQ multiplex PCR. The table lists 150,000 to 200,000 clones, 60% of them singletons. The sequenced sample was CD4+ T cells sorted from blood, obtained at week 24, from a patient treated with tofacitinib. The receptors stem from a human donor with alopecia areata.

V gene TRBV30 combines with J gene TRBJ1-6; 9 nucleotides match TRBD1. Germline lookup yields CDR1 GTSNPN and CDR2 SVGIG (reference sequence). There are 14 residues in the CDR3. J lost 7 bases, V lost 0 bases, and 1 base had no gene match. The CDR3 nucleotides read TGTGCCTGGAGTGTAGACAGGGGGAATTCACCCCTCCACTTT. The encoded protein is CAWSVDRGNSPLHF.

V is TRBV10-2 and J is TRBJ1-2, with D perhaps matching TRBD1 (5 bases). The V end lost 6 bases, the J end lost 4 bases, and 9 bases lay between the germline ends. The CDR3 runs 12 residues. Germline CDR1 and CDR2: WSHSY and SAAADI. CDR3 nucleotides: TGCGCCAGCAGAGAGGGGACCTATGGCTACACCTTC. Translating it yields CASREGTYGYTF.

In this sample, this clone turned up once. The J gene is TRBJ2-2, the V gene TRBV4-1, with 9 bases lining up with TRBD1. Germline CDR1 and CDR2: MGHRA and YSYEKL. The CDR3 spans 15 residues. The V gene end was trimmed by 1 base and the J gene end by 7 bases; junction bases not matched to a gene: 4. The DNA of the CDR3 is TGCGCCAGCAGCCAAGGGGGACAGGGAATCGGGGAGCTGTTTTTT. It yields the protein CASSQGGQGIGELFF.

This clone was seen a handful of times. The chain recombines TRBV5-1 with TRBJ2-4; 7 bases are shared with TRBD1. Germline values: CDR1 SGHRS, CDR2 YFSETQ. This CDR3 comprises 14 residues. V trimming: 2 bases; J trimming: 8 bases; junction bases outside the gene matches: 7. CDR3 loop: CASSFKGASDIQYF. CDR3 coding DNA: TGCGCCAGCAGCTTCAAGGGGGCTTCGGACATTCAGTACTTC.

A word on this clone: The sample holds other DNA sequences that translate to the same CDR3. This chain connects TRBV5-1 to TRBJ2-2; D not certain. Trimming cost V 0 bases and J 5 bases, with 5 bases left between them. The CDR3 sequence is 13 residues long. Germline V CDR1 and CDR2: SGHRS, YFSETQ. The CDR3 region is CASSLEGTGELFF. The CDR3 DNA follows: TGCGCCAGCAGCTTGGAGGGAACCGGGGAGCTGTTTTTT.

This chain joins TRBV20-1 and TRBJ2-7; D ambiguous. Germline CDR1 reads DFQATT; CDR2 reads SNEGSKA (reference sequence). The CDR3 totals 11 residues. Trimming took off 4 bases at V and 4 bases at J, with 8 bases between the two ends. CDR3 loop: CSAIVRYEQYF. The CDR3 DNA reads as TGCAGTGCTATCGTTCGGTACGAGCAGTACTTC.

This chain links TRBV4-3 with TRBJ2-1; D possibly corresponds to TRBD1 (5 bases). Trimming cost V 0 bases and J 4 bases, with 13 bases left between them. This CDR3 region has 16 residues. Germline V gives CDR1 LGHNA, CDR2 YSLEER. CDR3 bases: TGCGCCAGCAGCCAAGATGGAAAGGGGTTGTACAATGAGCAGTTCTTC. Protein product: CASSQDGKGLYNEQFF.

This rearrangement joins TRBV30 to TRBJ2-2; a possible D gene is TRBD1 (5 bases). Trimming shortened V by 3 bases and J by 0 bases, and 5 bases separated the two germline ends. Germline V gene lookup returns CDR1 GTSNPN and CDR2 SVGIG (reference sequence). The CDR3 is made up of 13 amino acids. The CDR3 here is CAWRQANTGELFF. The CDR3 DNA follows: TGTGCCTGGAGACAGGCGAACACCGGGGAGCTGTTTTTT.

This clone was detected a few times. The chain is built from TRBV11-1 and TRBJ2-5, with a possible D match to TRBD2 (6 bases). This CDR3 is 15 amino acids long. Trimming left V 2 bases short and J 1 base short, with 11 bases between. Germline CDR1 and CDR2: SGHAT and FQDESV (reference sequence). This CDR3 is CASSLYAGLQETQYF. The CDR3 DNA follows: TGTGCCAGCAGCTTATATGCGGGGCTCCAAGAGACCCAGTACTTC.

This sequence joins TRBV29-1 and TRBJ2-1; D remains unclear. Germline loops: CDR1 SQVTM, CDR2 ANQGSEA. CDR3 length: 13 residues. V was clipped by 7 bases and J by 2 bases, with 12 bases between them. The DNA of the CDR3 is TGCAGCGCAACGGGCATGGCCTACAATGAGCAGTTCTTC. Its translation: CSATGMAYNEQFF.

This chain connects TRBV5-4 to TRBJ1-2; the D gene is possibly TRBD1 (5 bases). The CDR3 covers 16 residues. Trimming took off 3 bases at V and 2 bases at J, with 17 bases between the two ends. Germline V gene lookup returns CDR1 SGHNT and CDR2 YYREEE (reference sequence). The DNA for the CDR3 is TGTGCCAGCAGCTCCCCCCTCGCGGGGGAAAACTATGGCTACACCTTC. The encoded protein is CASSSPLAGENYGYTF.

The CDR3 protein is CAWSAEGGTEAFF. The CDR3 DNA reads as TGTGCCTGGAGTGCCGAAGGGGGCACTGAAGCTTTCTTT. The rearrangement uses TRBV30 and TRBJ1-1, with D maybe TRBD1 (6 bases). The V end was cut by 1 base, the J end by 4 bases, with 10 bases between. The CDR3 has 13 amino acids. Germline CDR1 is GTSNPN and CDR2 is SVGIG (reference sequence).

The chain carries TRBV10-3 and TRBJ1-2; possible D gene TRBD1, 6 bases. In germline, CDR1 is ENHRY, CDR2 SYGVKD. The CDR3 spans 12 residues. The ends were cut back, 7 bases at V and 6 bases at J, with 12 bases in the middle. The CDR3 sequence: CAIKGDIDGYTF. The CDR3 DNA sequence: TGTGCCATCAAGGGGGACATCGATGGCTACACCTTC.

This rearrangement joins TRBV20-1 to TRBJ2-2; D is unclear. Trimming took 5 bases from V and 7 from J, leaving 5 bases between them. CDR1 is DFQATT, CDR2 SNEGSKA, per germline (reference sequence). There are 10 residues in the CDR3. For the CDR3, the DNA is TGCAGTGCTTGGGGCGGGGAGCTGTTTTTT. The encoded protein is CSAWGGELFF.

A note on this clone: In the same sample, other DNA sequences code for this CDR3. The chain employs TRBV29-1 and TRBJ1-1; the match to TRBD1 covers 7 bases. This CDR3 comprises 13 residues. J gave up 0 bases and V 6 bases, and 4 bases lay outside the gene matches. CDR1 SQVTM and CDR2 ANQGSEA come from the germline V gene. Here the CDR3 DNA reads TGCAGCGTAGACAGGGACTTGAACACTGAAGCTTTCTTT. Amino acid sequence: CSVDRDLNTEAFF.

The CDR3 reads CASSPREDYNEQFF. The CDR3 coding sequence is TGTGCCAGCTCACCACGGGAGGACTACAATGAGCAGTTCTTC. The rearrangement links TRBV18 to TRBJ2-1, with a tentative D call TRBD2 (6 bases). The CDR3 runs 14 residues. The V gene lost 1 base and the J gene lost 3 bases, with 7 bases spanning the gap. Per germline, CDR1 KGHSH and CDR2 LQKENI. The variable domain in full, completed from reference TRBV18 and TRBJ2-1, reads NAGVMQNPRHLVRRRGQEARLRCSPMKGHSHVYWYRQLPEEGLKFMVYLQKENIIDESGMPKERFSAEFPKEGPSILRIQQVVRGDSAAYFCASSPREDYNEQFFGPGTRLTVL.

This chain joins TRBV7-2 and TRBJ2-1; possibly TRBD1 or TRBD2 for D (6 bases each). This CDR3 contains 14 residues. Germline V gene sequence: CDR1 SGHTA, CDR2 FQGNSA. V was trimmed by 0 bases and J by 9 bases, leaving 12 bases between them. The CDR3 loop is CASSLARGPGEQFF. The CDR3 bases are TGTGCCAGCAGCTTAGCCCGGGGGCCGGGTGAGCAGTTCTTC.

The chain couples TRBV15 to TRBJ1-5; 9 bases match TRBD1. With 5 bases clipped from V and 0 bases from J, the junction kept 8 bases outside the gene matches. The CDR3 length is 17 residues. Germline CDR1 LNHNV, CDR2 YYDKDF (reference sequence). CDR3 DNA sequence: TGTGCCACCAGCGGGGGACAGGGAGGGAATAGCAATCAGCCCCAGCATTTT. Its translation: CATSGGQGGNSNQPQHF.

This clone was seen only a few times. This chain connects TRBV29-1 to TRBJ1-2; perhaps TRBD1 as D (5 bases). CDR3 size: 13 residues. Germline lookup yields CDR1 SQVTM and CDR2 ANQGSEA. V was trimmed by 3 bases and J by 2 bases, leaving 10 bases between them. For the CDR3, the DNA is TGCAGCGTTGAGCAGGGATCAAACTATGGCTACACCTTC. This translates into CSVEQGSNYGYTF.

This clone was seen more than once but under ten times. The chain combines TRBV30 with TRBJ1-2; TRBD1 might be the D (6 bases). V was clipped by 3 bases and J by 4 bases, with 9 bases between them. The CDR3 consists of 12 residues. Germline V gene data show CDR1 as GTSNPN and CDR2 as SVGIG (reference sequence). This CDR3 is CAWRWTVYGYTF. CDR3 nucleotide sequence: TGTGCCTGGAGGTGGACAGTCTATGGCTACACCTTC.

The V and J genes are TRBV29-1 and TRBJ2-1; no clear D. Trimming removed 4 bases at V and 5 bases at J, with 15 bases between. From germline, CDR1 is SQVTM and CDR2 ANQGSEA. The CDR3 covers 14 residues. The DNA of the CDR3 is TGCAGCGTTGTGGGGTTAAGGGAAAACAATGAGCAGTTCTTC. Translating it yields CSVVGLRENNEQFF.

This clone was counted only a few times. The CDR3 region is CATASSYEQYF. CDR3 nucleotides: TGTGCCACCGCGTCCAGCTACGAGCAGTACTTC. The chain has TRBV10-3 and TRBJ2-7; no definite D call. CDR3 length equals 11 residues. With 10 bases removed from V and 3 bases from J, the gap between germline ends came to 10 bases. The V gene's germline CDR1 is ENHRY and CDR2 SYGVKD.